This T cell receptor (beta chain) was captured in a study of beta chain features in type 1 diabetes. Study overall: Patients shared similar age, gender and cell yields with healthy donors. Study-level results: All four CD4+ subsets of Type 1 diabetes patients contained TCRB CDR3s that were moderately but significantly shorter.

Trimming removed 5 bases from V and 6 bases from J; junction bases left unmatched: 5. Germline lookup yields CDR1 SNHLY and CDR2 FYNNEI. The CDR3 covers 14 residues. Points on this clone: No antigen is known for it.

Purity above 95% was achieved in all sorted populations. The authors reverse transcribed all of the isolated RNA, so sequencing captured expressed TCRB transcripts. Assay: immunoSEQ multiplex PCR; the TCRdb copy retains only in-frame clones and omits some. In the table there are 300,000 to 400,000 clones, about 14% of which are singletons. The receptor comes from a woman aged 18-29 years with type 1 diabetes. The sample was naive CD4+ T cells from blood. The chain has TRBV2 and TRBJ1-5; 9 bases fit TRBD1. The CDR3 DNA sequence: TGTGCCAGCAGTCCACAGGGGGCATTTCAGCCCCAGCATTTT. Its translation is CASSPQGAFQPQHF.